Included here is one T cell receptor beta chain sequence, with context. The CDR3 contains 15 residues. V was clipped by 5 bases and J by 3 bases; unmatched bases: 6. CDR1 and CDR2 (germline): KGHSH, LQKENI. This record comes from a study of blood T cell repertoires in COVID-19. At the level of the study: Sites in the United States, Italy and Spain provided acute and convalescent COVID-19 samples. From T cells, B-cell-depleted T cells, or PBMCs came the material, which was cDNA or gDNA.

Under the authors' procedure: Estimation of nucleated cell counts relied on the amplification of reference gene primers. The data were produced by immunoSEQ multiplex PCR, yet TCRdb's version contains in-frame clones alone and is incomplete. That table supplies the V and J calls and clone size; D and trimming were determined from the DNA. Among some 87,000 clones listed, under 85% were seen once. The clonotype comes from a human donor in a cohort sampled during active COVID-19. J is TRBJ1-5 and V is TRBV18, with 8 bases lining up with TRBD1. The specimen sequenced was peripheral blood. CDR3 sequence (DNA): TGTGCCAGCTCAATCACAGGGGGATCCAATCAGCCCCAGCATTTT. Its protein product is CASSITGGSNQPQHF.